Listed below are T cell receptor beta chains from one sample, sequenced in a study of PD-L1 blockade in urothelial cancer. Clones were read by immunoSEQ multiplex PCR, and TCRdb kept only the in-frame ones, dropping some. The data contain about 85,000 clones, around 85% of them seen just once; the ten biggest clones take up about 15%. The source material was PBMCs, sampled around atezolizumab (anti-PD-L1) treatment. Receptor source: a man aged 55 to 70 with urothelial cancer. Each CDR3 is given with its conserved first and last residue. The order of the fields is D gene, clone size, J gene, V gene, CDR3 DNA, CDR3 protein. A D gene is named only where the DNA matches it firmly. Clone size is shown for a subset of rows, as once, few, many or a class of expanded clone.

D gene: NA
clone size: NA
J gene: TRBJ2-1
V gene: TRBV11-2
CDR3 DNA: TGTGCCAGCAGCTTAGAATGGCAGCGCTACAATGAGCAGTTCTTC
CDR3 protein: CASSLEWQRYNEQFF

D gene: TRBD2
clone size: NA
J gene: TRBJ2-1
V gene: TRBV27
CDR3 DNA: TGTGCCAGCAGTCCCTTGACTAGCCCCGGCTACAATGAGCAGTTCTTC
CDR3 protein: CASSPLTSPGYNEQFF

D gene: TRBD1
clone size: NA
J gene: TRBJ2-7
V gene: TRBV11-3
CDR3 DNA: TGTGCCAGCAGCCCCCTCCGGGACAGGGTTGGGGAGCAGTACTTC
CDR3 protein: CASSPLRDRVGEQYF

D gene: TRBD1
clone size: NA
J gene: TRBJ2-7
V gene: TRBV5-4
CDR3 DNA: TGTGCCAGCAGCTTGGGGACAGGTCTCTCCTACGAGCAGTACTTC
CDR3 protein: CASSLGTGLSYEQYF

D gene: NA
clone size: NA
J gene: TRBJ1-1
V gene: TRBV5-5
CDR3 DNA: TGTGCCAGCAGCTTGGGCCTCAGTCGATCTCCGAACACTGAAGCTTTCTTT
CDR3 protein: CASSLGLSRSPNTEAFF

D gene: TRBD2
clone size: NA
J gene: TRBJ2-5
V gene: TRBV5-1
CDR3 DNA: TGCGCCAGCAGCAAGGGGGGACTAGCGGGCACCCCGCGCCAAGAGACCCAGTACTTC
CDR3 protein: CASSKGGLAGTPRQETQYF

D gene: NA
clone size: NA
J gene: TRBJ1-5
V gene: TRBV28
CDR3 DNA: TGTGCCAGCAGAAGGGAGGGCTTCCTGAATCAGCCCCAGCATTTT
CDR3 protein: CASRREGFLNQPQHF

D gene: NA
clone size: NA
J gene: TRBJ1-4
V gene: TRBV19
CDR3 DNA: TGTGCCACCCGGGGGGCAGCAACTAATGAAAAACTGTTTTTT
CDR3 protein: CATRGAATNEKLFF

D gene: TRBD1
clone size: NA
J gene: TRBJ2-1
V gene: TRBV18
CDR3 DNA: TGTGCCAGCTCGTCACCGGGACAGACGAACAATGAGCAGTTCTTC
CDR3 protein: CASSSPGQTNNEQFF

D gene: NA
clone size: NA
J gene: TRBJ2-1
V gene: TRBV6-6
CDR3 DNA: TGTGCCACCGGGCGACAGGTACTCAACAATGAGCAGTTCTTC
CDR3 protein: CATGRQVLNNEQFF

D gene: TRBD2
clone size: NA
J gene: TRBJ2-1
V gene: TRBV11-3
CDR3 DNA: TGTGCCAGCAGTCTAGCGGGGGGGCCGGGTGAGCAGTTCTTC
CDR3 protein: CASSLAGGPGEQFF

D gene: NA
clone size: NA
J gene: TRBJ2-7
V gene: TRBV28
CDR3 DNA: TGTGCCAGCACGGTTTCTACCCTAGCGATAAGAGAGCAGTACTTC
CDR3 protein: CASTVSTLAIREQYF

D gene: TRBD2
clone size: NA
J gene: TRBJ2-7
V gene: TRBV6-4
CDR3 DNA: TGTGCCAGCAGGTTGTCCAGCGGGAGAAGGTACGAGCAGTACTTC
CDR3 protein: CASRLSSGRRYEQYF

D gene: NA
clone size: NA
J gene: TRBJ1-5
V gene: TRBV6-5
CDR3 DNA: TGTGCCAGCAGTTATATGGCAGGGGGCAATCAGCCCCAGCATTTT
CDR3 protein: CASSYMAGGNQPQHF

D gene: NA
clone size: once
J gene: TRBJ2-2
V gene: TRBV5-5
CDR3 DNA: TGTGCCAGCAGCACAGGCCCCAACACCGGGGAGCTGTTTTTT
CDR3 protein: CASSTGPNTGELFF

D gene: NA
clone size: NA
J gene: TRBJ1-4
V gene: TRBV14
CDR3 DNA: TGTGCCAGCAGCCAAGAGGACAGAATGAGTGAAAAACTGTTTTTT
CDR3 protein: CASSQEDRMSEKLFF

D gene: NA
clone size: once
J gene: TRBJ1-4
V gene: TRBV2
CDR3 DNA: TGTGCCAGCAGTGAAGGGGCCAGACGGAATGAAAAACTGTTTTTT
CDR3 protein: CASSEGARRNEKLFF

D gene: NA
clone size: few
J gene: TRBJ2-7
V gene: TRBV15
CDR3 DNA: TGTGCCACCAGCAGAGATCGTGCTTTAGCCTACGAGCAGTACTTC
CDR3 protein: CATSRDRALAYEQYF

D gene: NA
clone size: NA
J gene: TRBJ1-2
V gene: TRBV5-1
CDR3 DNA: TGCGCCAGCACCTTCAGGGGAGACTATGGCTACACCTTC
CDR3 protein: CASTFRGDYGYTF

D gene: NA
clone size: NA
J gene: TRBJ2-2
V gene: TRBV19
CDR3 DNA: TGTGCCAGTAGTTCCCAGAACACCGGGGAGCTGTTTTTT
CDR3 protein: CASSSQNTGELFF

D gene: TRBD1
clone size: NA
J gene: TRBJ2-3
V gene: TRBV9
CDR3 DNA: TGTGCCAGCAGCGCCGGACAGGGGGCAGATACGCAGTATTTT
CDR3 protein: CASSAGQGADTQYF

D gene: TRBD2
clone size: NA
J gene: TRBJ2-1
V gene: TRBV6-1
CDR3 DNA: TGTGCCAGCAGGGCTAGCGGGGGGCCGTGGAATGAGCAGTTCTTC
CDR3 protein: CASRASGGPWNEQFF

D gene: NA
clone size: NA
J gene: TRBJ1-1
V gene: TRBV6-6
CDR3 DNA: TGTGCCAGCAGAGGGGAAAACTTCAGGAACACTGAAGCTTTCTTT
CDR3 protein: CASRGENFRNTEAFF

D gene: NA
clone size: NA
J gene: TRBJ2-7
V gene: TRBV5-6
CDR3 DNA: TGTGCCAGCAGCCTACAGGGTCCCTACGAGCAGTACTTC
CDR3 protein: CASSLQGPYEQYF

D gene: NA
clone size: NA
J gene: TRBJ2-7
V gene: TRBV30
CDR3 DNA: TGTGCCTGGAGTTACAGGAGCTACGAGCAGTACTTC
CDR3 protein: CAWSYRSYEQYF

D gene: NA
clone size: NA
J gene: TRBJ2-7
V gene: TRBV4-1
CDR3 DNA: TGCGCCAGCAGCCACTCACAGGGTCCCTACGAGCAGTACTTC
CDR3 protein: CASSHSQGPYEQYF

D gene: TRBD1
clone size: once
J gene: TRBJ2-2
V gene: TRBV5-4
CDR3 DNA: TGTGCCAGCAGATCTGGACAGGGGGTAAACACCGGGGAGCTGTTTTTT
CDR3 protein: CASRSGQGVNTGELFF

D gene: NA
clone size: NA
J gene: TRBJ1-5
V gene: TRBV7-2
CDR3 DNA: TGTGCCAGCAGCTTACCTAATCAGCCCCAGCATTTT
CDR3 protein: CASSLPNQPQHF

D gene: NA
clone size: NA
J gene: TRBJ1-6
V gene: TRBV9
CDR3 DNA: TGTGCCAGCAGCGTAGCTCGACACAGCTCCTATAATTCACCCCTCCACTTT
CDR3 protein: CASSVARHSSYNSPLHF

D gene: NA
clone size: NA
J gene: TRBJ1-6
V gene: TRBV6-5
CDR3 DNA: TGTGCCAGCAGATCACAGGCCGCCTATTCACCCCTCCACTTT
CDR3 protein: CASRSQAAYSPLHF

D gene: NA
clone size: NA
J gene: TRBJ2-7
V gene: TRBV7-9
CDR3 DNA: TGTGCCAGCAGCCCCCGAACAGGTTCCTACGAGCAGTACTTC
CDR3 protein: CASSPRTGSYEQYF

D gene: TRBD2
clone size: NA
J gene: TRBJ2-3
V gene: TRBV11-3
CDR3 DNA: TGTGCCAGCAGCTTCCGGGGGGGAGTCGGCACAGATACGCAGTATTTT
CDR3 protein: CASSFRGGVGTDTQYF

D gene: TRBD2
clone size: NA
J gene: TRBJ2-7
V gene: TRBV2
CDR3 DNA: TGTGCCAGCAGTGAAGCGCCCCGGGGTAGCGGGAGGTCCGAGCAGTACTTC
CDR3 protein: CASSEAPRGSGRSEQYF

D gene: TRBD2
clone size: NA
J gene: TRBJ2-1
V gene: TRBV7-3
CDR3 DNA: TGTGCCAGCAGCTTAAAACCCCGGCTAGCGGAGTACAATGAGCAGTTCTTC
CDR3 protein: CASSLKPRLAEYNEQFF

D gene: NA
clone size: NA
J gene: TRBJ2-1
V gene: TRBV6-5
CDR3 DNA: TGTGCCAGCAGTCGTACCCCCTTCGGACTTGAGCAGTTCTTC
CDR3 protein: CASSRTPFGLEQFF

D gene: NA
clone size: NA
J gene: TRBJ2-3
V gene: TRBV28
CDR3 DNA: TGTGCCCCCCCCGTAACAGGTAAAAGCACAGATACGCAGTATTTT
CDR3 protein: CAPPVTGKSTDTQYF